The sequence of this T cell receptor (beta chain) was determined in a study of shared clonotypes between healthy human individuals. Sequencing was performed with immunoSEQ multiplex PCR; in TCRdb, only in-frame clones are kept and a portion is missing. The table has some 2,500,000 clones, 85% to 95% seen once. The CDR3 has 15 amino acids. V lost 6 bases and J 0 bases, leaving 15 bases between the germline ends. Germline lookup yields CDR1 SNHLY and CDR2 FYNNEI. Sequencing used naive CD4+ T cells from PBMCs. Subset given: CD45RA+ positively selected. V gene TRBV2 combines with J gene TRBJ2-7, with D maybe TRBD1 (5 bases). The sequence came from a man between 18 and 29 years old in good health. Some clones in this sample may be carry-over from other donors' samples. CDR3 nucleotide sequence: TGTGCCAGCAGGGTTATGGGGCCGAGCTCCTACGAGCAGTACTTC. Translating it yields CASRVMGPSSYEQYF. Full variable domain (rest looked up from reference TRBV2 and TRBJ2-7): EPEVTQTPSHQVTQMGQEVILRCVPISNHLYFYWYRQILGQKVEFLVSFYNNEISEKSEIFDDQFSVERPDGSNFTLKIRSTKLEDSAMYFCASRVMGPSSYEQYFGPGTRLTVT.